The TCR beta chain under discussion was sequenced for a study of blood T cell repertoires in COVID-19. Method: immunoSEQ multiplex PCR; TCRdb's copy keeps in-frame clones and lacks some. The sample has 300,000 or so clones; roughly 82% are singletons. J gave up 3 bases and V 3 bases, and 8 bases lay outside the gene matches. The CDR3 runs 16 residues. The germline CDR1 and CDR2 sequences are ENHRY and SYGVKD. V gene TRBV10-3 combines with J gene TRBJ2-7; 10 bases map to TRBD2. The receptor comes from a woman in her fifties or sixties with acute or convalescent COVID-19. Sequences were obtained from peripheral blood. CDR3 region: CAISDSRTSGNYEQYF. CDR3 nucleotide sequence: TGTGCCATCAGTGACTCACGGACTAGCGGAAACTACGAGCAGTACTTC.